The clone carrying this TCR delta chain has more than one count but fewer than ten. Its target is unknown. For this DNA, TCRdb reports the protein of a much larger clone, which diverges at residue 15, most likely from a read error; the protein presented here is translated directly from the DNA. This entry belongs to a study of γδ T cells in repeated Plasmodium falciparum infection. Study background: Donors had four controlled P. falciparum NF54 infections over about 640 days.

The CDR3 contains 27 residues. The V gene end was trimmed by 3 bases and the J gene end by 4 bases; junction bases not matched to a gene: 41. Germline assignment: CDR1 TSWWSYY and CDR2 QGS. Whole-study findings and limits: In Vdelta2-negative, largely Vdelta1+, gammadelta repertoires, repeated controlled infections appeared to drive clonal selection waves.

Flow sorting of PBMC yielded separate Vgamma9/Vdelta2+ and Vdelta2-negative gammadelta T cell populations for bulk repertoire analysis. TCRdb processed the multiplex PCR reads again with the CATT caller. The table records 93,000 or so delta-chain clones, 0.85% to 1% of them present only once. The TCR originated in a pool of human donors (malaria-infected and uninfected, not separated). The chain employs TRDV1 and TRDJ1, with 10 bases identical to TRDD3. The J gene was missing in TCRdb and was found by matching the end of the DNA to germline. Sequenced material: gamma-delta T cells from blood. Written as DNA, the CDR3 is TGTGCTCTTGGGGACACCACCTCCAACGATAGTACCTACCTCCTCTCCTACTGGGGGATGTTGGGCGATAAACTCATCTTT. Translation: CALGDTTSNDSTYLLSYWGMLGDKLIF.